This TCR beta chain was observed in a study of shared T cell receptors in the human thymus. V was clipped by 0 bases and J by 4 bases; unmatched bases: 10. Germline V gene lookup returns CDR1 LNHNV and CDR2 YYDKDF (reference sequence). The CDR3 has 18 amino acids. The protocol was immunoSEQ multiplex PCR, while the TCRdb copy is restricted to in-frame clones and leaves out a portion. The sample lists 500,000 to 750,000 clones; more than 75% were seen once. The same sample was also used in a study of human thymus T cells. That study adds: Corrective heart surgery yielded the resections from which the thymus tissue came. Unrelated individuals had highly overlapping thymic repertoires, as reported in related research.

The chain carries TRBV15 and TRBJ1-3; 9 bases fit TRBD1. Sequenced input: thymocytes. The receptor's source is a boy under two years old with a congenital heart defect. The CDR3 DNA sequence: TGTGCCACCAGCAGAGATTTGCCGGGACAGGGTGAGGGAAACACCATATATTTT. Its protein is CATSRDLPGQGEGNTIYF. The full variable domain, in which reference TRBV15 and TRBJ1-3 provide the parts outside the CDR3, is DAMVIQNPRYQVTQFGKPVTLSCSQTLNHNVMYWYQQKSSQAPKLLFHYYDKDFNNEADTPDNFQSRRPNTSFCFLDIRSPGLGDTAMYLCATSRDLPGQGEGNTIYFGEGSWLTVV.